The clone carrying this TCR beta chain has more than one count but fewer than ten. What it binds is unknown. The record originates from a study of T cell responses to AZD1222 COVID-19 vaccine. Study as a whole: Analysis merged second doses at about 4 or about 12 weeks. Findings and limits, study-wide: Seropositive AZD1222 recipients at baseline numbered only five or six. Possibly, clonal diversity was underestimated; donors were largely white British and included more females.

Trimming pared 6 bases from V and 4 bases from J, leaving 9 bases between. The CDR3 sequence is 12 residues long. Germline assignment: CDR1 SNHLY and CDR2 FYNNEI. Clones were read by immunoSEQ multiplex PCR, and TCRdb kept only the in-frame ones, dropping some. The table includes almost 80,000 clones, roughly nine tenths detected once. The sequencing here drew on peripheral blood, taken on day 0 of AZD1222 vaccination. The origin of this receptor is an adult in good health. This chain uses TRBV2 with TRBJ1-2; no firm D call. Here the CDR3 reads CASRRLLYGYTF. The CDR3 bases are TGTGCCAGCAGGCGGCTCCTCTATGGCTACACCTTC.